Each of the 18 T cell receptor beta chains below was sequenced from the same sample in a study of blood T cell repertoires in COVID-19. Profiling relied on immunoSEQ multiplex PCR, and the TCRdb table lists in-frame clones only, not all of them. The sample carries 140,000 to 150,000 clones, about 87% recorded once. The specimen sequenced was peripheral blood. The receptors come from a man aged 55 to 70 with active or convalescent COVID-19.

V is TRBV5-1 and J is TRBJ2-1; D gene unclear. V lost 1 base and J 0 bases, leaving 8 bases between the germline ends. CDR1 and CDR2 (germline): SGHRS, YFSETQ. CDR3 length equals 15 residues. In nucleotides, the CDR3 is TGCGCCAGCAGCTTGCTCCTGAGCTCCTACAATGAGCAGTTCTTC. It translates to CASSLLLSSYNEQFF.

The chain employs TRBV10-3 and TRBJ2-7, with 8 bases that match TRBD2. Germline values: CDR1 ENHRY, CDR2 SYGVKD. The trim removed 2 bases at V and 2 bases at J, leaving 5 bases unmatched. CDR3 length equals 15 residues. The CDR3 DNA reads TGTGCCATCAGTGAGGAAGGGACTAGGGCCTACGAGCAGTACTTC. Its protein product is CAISEEGTRAYEQYF.

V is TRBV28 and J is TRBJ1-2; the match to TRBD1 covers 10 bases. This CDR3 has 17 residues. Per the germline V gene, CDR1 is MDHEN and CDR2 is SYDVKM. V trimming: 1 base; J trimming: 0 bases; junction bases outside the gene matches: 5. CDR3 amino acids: CASSLYRTGGANYGYTF. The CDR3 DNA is TGTGCCAGCAGTTTATACCGGACAGGGGGGGCTAACTATGGCTACACCTTC.

The CDR3 DNA sequence: TGTGCCAGCAGTTTCTTGGGCCGAACGAACACCGGGGAGCTGTTTTTT. The encoded protein is CASSFLGRTNTGELFF. This chain uses TRBV28 with TRBJ2-2; D is uncertain. Germline V lookup: CDR1 MDHEN, CDR2 SYDVKM. V lost 3 bases and J lost 0, with 11 bases in between. This CDR3 region has 16 residues.

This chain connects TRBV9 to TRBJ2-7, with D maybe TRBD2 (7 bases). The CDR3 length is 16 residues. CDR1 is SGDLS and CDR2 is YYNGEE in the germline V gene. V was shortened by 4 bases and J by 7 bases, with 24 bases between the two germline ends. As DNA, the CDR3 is TGTGCCAGCAGCCCGGGACCGGACAGAGGAGCGGGGGAGCAGTACTTC. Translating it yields CASSPGPDRGAGEQYF.

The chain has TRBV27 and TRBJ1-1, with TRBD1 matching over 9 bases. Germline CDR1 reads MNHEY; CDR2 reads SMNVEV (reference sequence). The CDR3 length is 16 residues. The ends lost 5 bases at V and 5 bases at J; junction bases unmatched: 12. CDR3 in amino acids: CASSSPGTGRLTEAFF. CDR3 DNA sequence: TGTGCCAGCAGTAGTCCCGGGACAGGGAGATTGACTGAAGCTTTCTTT.

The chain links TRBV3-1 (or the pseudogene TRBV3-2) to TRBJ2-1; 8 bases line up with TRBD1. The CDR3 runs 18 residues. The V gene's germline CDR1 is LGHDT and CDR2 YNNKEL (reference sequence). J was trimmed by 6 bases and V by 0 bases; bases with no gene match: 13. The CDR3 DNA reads TGTGCCAGCAGCCAAGATCAAACTTGGGACAGGAAACGCAATGAGCAGTTCTTC. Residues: CASSQDQTWDRKRNEQFF.

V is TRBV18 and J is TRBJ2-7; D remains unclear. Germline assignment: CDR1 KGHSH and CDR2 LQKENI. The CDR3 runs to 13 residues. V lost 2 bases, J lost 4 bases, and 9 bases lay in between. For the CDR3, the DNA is TGTGCCAGCTCACCATACAGCCTGTACGAGCAGTACTTC. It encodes CASSPYSLYEQYF. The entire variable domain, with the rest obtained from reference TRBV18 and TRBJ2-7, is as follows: NAGVMQNPRHLVRRRGQEARLRCSPMKGHSHVYWYRQLPEEGLKFMVYLQKENIIDESGMPKERFSAEFPKEGPSILRIQQVVRGDSAAYFCASSPYSLYEQYFGPGTRLTVT.

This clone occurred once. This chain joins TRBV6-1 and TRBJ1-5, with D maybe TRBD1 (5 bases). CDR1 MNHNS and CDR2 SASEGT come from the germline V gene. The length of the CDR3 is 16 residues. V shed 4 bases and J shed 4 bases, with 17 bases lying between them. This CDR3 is CASSVTPGGLNQPQHF. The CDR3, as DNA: TGTGCCAGCAGTGTGACCCCGGGGGGGTTAAATCAGCCCCAGCATTTT.

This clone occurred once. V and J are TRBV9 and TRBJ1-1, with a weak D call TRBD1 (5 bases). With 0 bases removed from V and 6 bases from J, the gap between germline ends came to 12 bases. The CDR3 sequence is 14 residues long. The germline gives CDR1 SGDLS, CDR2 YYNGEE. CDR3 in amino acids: CASSVGPGGAEAFF. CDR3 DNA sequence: TGTGCCAGCAGCGTAGGGCCGGGGGGGGCTGAAGCTTTCTTT.

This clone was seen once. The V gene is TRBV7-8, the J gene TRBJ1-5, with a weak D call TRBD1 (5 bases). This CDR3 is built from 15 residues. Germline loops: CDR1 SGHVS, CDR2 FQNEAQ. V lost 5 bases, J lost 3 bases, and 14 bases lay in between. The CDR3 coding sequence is TGTGCCAGCAGCCAGGGAACCCTAGCCAATCAGCCCCAGCATTTT. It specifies CASSQGTLANQPQHF. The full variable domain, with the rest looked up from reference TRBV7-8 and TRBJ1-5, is GAGVSQSPRYKVAKRGQDVALRCDPISGHVSLFWYQQALGQGPEFLTYFQNEAQLDKSGLPSDRFFAERPEGSVSTLKIQRTQQEDSAVYLCASSQGTLANQPQHFGDGTRLSIL.

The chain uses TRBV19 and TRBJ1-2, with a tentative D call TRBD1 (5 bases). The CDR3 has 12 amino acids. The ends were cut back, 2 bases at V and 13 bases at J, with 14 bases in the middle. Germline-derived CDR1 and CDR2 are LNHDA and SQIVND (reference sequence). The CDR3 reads CASSIPGTQPTF. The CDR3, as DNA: TGTGCCAGTAGTATACCCGGGACTCAACCCACCTTC.

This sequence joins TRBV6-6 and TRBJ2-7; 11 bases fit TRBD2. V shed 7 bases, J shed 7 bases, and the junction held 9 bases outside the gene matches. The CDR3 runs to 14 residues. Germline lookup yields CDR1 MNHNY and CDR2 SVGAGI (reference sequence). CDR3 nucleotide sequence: TGTGCCAGCATTGGGACTAGCGGTTCGGGGGAGCAGTACTTC. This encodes CASIGTSGSGEQYF.

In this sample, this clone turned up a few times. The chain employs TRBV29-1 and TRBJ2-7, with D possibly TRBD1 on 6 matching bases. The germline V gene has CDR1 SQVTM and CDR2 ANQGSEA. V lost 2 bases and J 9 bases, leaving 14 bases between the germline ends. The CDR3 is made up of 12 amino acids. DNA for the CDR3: TGCAGCGTTGAAATACAGGGAAGGGTGCAGTACTTC. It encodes CSVEIQGRVQYF.

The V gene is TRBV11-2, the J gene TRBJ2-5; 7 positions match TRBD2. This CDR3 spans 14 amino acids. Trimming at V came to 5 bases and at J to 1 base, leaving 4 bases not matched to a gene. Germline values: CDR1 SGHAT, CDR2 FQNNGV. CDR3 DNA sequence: TGTGCCAGCAGCCCTGGGGGGGTCCAAGAGACCCAGTACTTC. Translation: CASSPGGVQETQYF.

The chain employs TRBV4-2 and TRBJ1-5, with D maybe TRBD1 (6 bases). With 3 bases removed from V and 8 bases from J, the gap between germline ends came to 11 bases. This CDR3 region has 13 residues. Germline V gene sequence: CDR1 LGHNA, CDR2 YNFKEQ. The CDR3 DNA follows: TGTGCCAGCAGCCAGACAGGACCTGAGCCCCAGCATTTT. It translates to CASSQTGPEPQHF.

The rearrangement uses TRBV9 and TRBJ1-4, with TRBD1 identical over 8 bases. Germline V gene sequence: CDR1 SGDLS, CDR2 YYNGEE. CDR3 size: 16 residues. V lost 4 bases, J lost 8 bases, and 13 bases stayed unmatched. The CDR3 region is CASSLRQGSPSEKLFF. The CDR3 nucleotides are TGTGCCAGCAGCTTAAGACAGGGGTCTCCCTCGGAAAAACTGTTTTTT.

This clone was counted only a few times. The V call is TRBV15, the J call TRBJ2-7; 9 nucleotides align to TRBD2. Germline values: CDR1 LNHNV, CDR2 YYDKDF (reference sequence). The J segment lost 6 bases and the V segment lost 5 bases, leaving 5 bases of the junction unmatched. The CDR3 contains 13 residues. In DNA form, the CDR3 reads TGTGCCACCAGCGGGCTAGCGGGAACCGAGCAGTACTTC. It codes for CATSGLAGTEQYF.